This record looks at one TCR beta chain sequence and its context. These data originate in a study of blood T cell repertoires in COVID-19. The wider study: T cells, B-cell-depleted T cells, or PBMCs supplied cDNA or gDNA.

In the source study's methods: Amplification of reference gene primers was used by the study to estimate nucleated cell counts. Only in-frame clones appear in the TCRdb table, and some are missing; sequencing was by immunoSEQ multiplex PCR. The DNA gave D and trimming, while V, J and clone size come from that table. The table lists approximately 400,000 clones, under 85% of them singletons. Germline assignment: CDR1 SGHDT and CDR2 YYEEEE. V was shortened by 3 bases and J by 0 bases, with 7 bases between the two germline ends. The CDR3 is 13 residues long. Participants' own reports of clinical history determined their cohort assignment. Recovered participants had two consecutive negative NP/OP PCR tests, healthcare professional clearance, or symptom resolution.

V usage is TRBV5-6 and J usage is TRBJ2-7; D might be TRBD1 (6 bases). The sequence was collected from a woman in her forties or fifties who had recovered from COVID-19. Sequencing used PBMCs or T cells enriched from blood (not recorded which). CDR3 in DNA: TGTGCCAGCAGCTGGGACATCTCCTACGAGCAGTACTTC. Encoded protein: CASSWDISYEQYF.